Listed here are 23 T cell receptor beta chains from one sample, sequenced in a study of identical twins. One entry per CDR3 protein, called by TCRdb with MiXCR from the 5' RACE reads. The sample gives roughly 690,000 distinct CDR3 sequences, 20% to 25% of which show up once; about 4.3% is in the top ten. These data were also reused for a study on T cells expressing NK-cell markers.

Sequenced: PBMCs. The receptors originated from a woman aged 18-29 years in good health.

The rearrangement joins TRBV10-3 to TRBJ2-7; D gene unclear. The CDR3 extends over 11 amino acids. Deletions cut 6 bases from V and 4 bases from J, with 7 bases between. Germline-derived CDR1 and CDR2 are ENHRY and SYGVKD. This CDR3 is CAISSRYEQYF. The CDR3 region has the DNA TGTGCCATCAGCTCTAGGTACGAGCAGTACTTC.

V gene TRBV20-1 combines with J gene TRBJ2-1; 8 bases align to TRBD2. The V segment lost 0 bases and the J segment 8 bases; nucleotides outside the gene matches: 3. Per germline, CDR1 DFQATT and CDR2 SNEGSKA (reference sequence). The CDR3 runs to 13 residues. In DNA, the CDR3 is TGCAGTGCTAGAGATGCTAGCGGGTATGAGCAGTTCTTC. Translation gives CSARDASGYEQFF.

This clonotype was found a few times. The V gene is TRBV10-3, the J gene TRBJ2-1, with D perhaps matching TRBD2 (5 bases). CDR1 and CDR2 from the germline V gene are ENHRY and SYGVKD. The ends were cut back, 6 bases at V and 10 bases at J, with 13 bases in the middle. The CDR3 totals 12 residues. DNA of the CDR3: TGTGCCATCAGCCCCCGGGAAGCCGAGCAGTTCTTC. Amino acids: CAISPREAEQFF.

This clonotype was recorded a few times. The V and J genes are TRBV20-1 and TRBJ2-7; the match to TRBD2 covers 13 bases. The V and J ends lost 6 bases and 5 bases, in that order; junction bases with no gene match: 4. This CDR3 is built from 13 residues. The V gene's germline CDR1 is DFQATT and CDR2 SNEGSKA (reference sequence). The CDR3 loop reads CSAGTSGTHEQYF. For the CDR3, the DNA is TGCAGTGCAGGGACTAGCGGGACCCACGAGCAGTACTTC.

The sample holds a few counts of this clonotype. The chain uses TRBV20-1 and TRBJ2-3; D unclear. Germline V gene data show CDR1 as DFQATT and CDR2 as SNEGSKA (reference sequence). The CDR3 length is 14 residues. V lost 2 bases and J lost 5, with 14 bases in between. CDR3 nucleotide sequence: TGCAGTGCTAGATCGCGGATTGCGAGAGATACGCAGTATTTT. It yields the protein CSARSRIARDTQYF.

Many counts were recorded for this clonotype. The rearrangement links TRBV4-3 to TRBJ2-1; 8 nucleotides agree with TRBD2. The germline V gene has CDR1 LGHNA and CDR2 YSLEER. V shed 3 bases, J shed 4 bases, and the junction held 11 bases outside the gene matches. The length of the CDR3 is 17 residues. CDR3 nucleotides: TGCGCCAGCAGCCAGAGCTCAGCGGGAGCGGGTTACAATGAGCAGTTCTTC. Protein sequence: CASSQSSAGAGYNEQFF.

The CDR3 DNA follows: TGTGCCAGCAGCTTGGCGGCTAGCGGGGGGTATGGGTCCTACAATGAGCAGTTCTTC. It yields the protein CASSLAASGGYGSYNEQFF. The rearrangement joins TRBV5-6 to TRBJ2-1; 11 nucleotides match TRBD2. The germline gives CDR1 SGHDT, CDR2 YYEEEE. The V and J ends lost 0 bases and 1 base, in that order; junction bases with no gene match: 9. The CDR3 covers 19 residues.

This clonotype came up many times. The CDR3, as DNA: TGTGCCAGCAGCACACTAGCGGGAGGTCAGTTCTTC. This codes for CASSTLAGGQFF. The genes are TRBV7-9 and TRBJ2-1; 12 bases map to TRBD2. Germline-derived CDR1 and CDR2 are SEHNR and FQNEAQ (reference sequence). The CDR3 extends over 12 amino acids. V shed 5 bases, J shed 13 bases, and the junction held 3 bases outside the gene matches.

The chain links TRBV10-3 to TRBJ2-5; 10 bases are a match to TRBD2. CDR1 is ENHRY and CDR2 is SYGVKD in the germline V gene. V dropped 11 bases and J dropped 5; count of bases not matched to a gene: 8. The CDR3 has 13 amino acids. CDR3 sequence reads: CAASSGGGETQYF. CDR3 nucleotide sequence: TGTGCCGCATCTAGCGGGGGAGGCGAGACCCAGTACTTC.

This clonotype was picked up many times. The rearrangement links TRBV12-3 or TRBV12-4 to TRBJ2-1; D might be TRBD1 (6 bases). Trimming left V 5 bases short and J 3 bases short, with 14 bases between. This CDR3 comprises 15 residues. In DNA, the CDR3 is TGTGCCAGCAGTGGGGGCTTCTACATCTACAATGAGCAGTTCTTC. This sequence encodes CASSGGFYIYNEQFF.

The chain employs TRBV7-2 and TRBJ2-2; the match to TRBD1 covers 9 bases. The CDR3 is 16 residues long. From germline, CDR1 is SGHTA and CDR2 FQGNSA. V trimming: 4 bases; J trimming: 2 bases; junction bases outside the gene matches: 5. CDR3 in amino acids: CASSSGTGRNTGELFF. In nucleotides, the CDR3 is TGTGCCAGCAGCTCCGGGACAGGGAGAAACACCGGGGAGCTGTTTTTT.

The chain has TRBV7-2 and TRBJ2-3, with D perhaps being TRBD1 or TRBD2 (6 bases each). CDR1 is SGHTA and CDR2 is FQGNSA in the germline V gene. The V end lost 5 bases, the J end lost 8 bases, and 23 bases lay between the germline ends. This CDR3 spans 16 amino acids. The CDR3 loop reads CASSLGGTIGSTTQYF. The CDR3 DNA follows: TGTGCCAGCAGCCTGGGGGGCACAATAGGCAGTACTACGCAGTATTTT.

This clonotype was picked up many times. The CDR3 region has the DNA TGTGCCAGCAGCTTAGGACTAAAGGGAACGGTCGAGCAGTACTTC. Residues: CASSLGLKGTVEQYF. The chain recombines TRBV7-9 with TRBJ2-7; possible D gene TRBD2, 5 bases. The length of the CDR3 is 15 residues. Trimming took off 1 base at V and 6 bases at J, with 16 bases between the two ends. In germline, CDR1 is SEHNR, CDR2 FQNEAQ (reference sequence).

This clonotype was seen at least ten times. The chain carries TRBV29-1 and TRBJ2-2; D is undetermined. The CDR3 spans 12 residues. V lost 7 bases, J lost 7 bases, and 13 bases lay in between. CDR1 and CDR2 (germline): SQVTM, ANQGSEA. The CDR3 coding sequence is TGCAGCGCTGTAGGGATGGTCGGGGAGCTGTTTTTT. The encoded protein is CSAVGMVGELFF.

The chain has TRBV3-1 and TRBJ2-3; D ambiguous. Trimming removed 3 bases at V and 11 bases at J, with 12 bases between. This CDR3 spans 12 amino acids. CDR1 LGHDT and CDR2 YNNKEL come from the germline V gene (reference sequence). Here the CDR3 reads CASSHDSREQYF. Written as DNA, the CDR3 is TGTGCCAGCAGCCACGATTCCCGAGAGCAGTATTTT.

This clonotype was observed at least ten times. The V call is TRBV4-3, the J call TRBJ1-2; tentatively, D is TRBD1 (5 bases). Deletions cut 3 bases from V and 4 bases from J, with 15 bases between. Germline assignment: CDR1 LGHNA and CDR2 YSLEER. CDR3 length: 15 amino acids. In nucleotides, the CDR3 is TGCGCCAGCAGCCAGGGCGGGAGGCAGGGCTATGGCTACACCTTC. Amino acid sequence: CASSQGGRQGYGYTF.

The gene calls are TRBV7-2 and TRBJ2-1; TRBD2 matches 11 bases. V was pared by 3 bases and J by 6 bases, with 7 bases of the junction left unmatched. The CDR3 extends over 16 amino acids. Germline V CDR1 and CDR2: SGHTA, FQGNSA. The CDR3 reads CASSFTGTSGTNEQFF. The CDR3 DNA is TGTGCCAGCAGCTTTACCGGGACTAGCGGAACCAATGAGCAGTTCTTC.

This clonotype has a handful of counts. The V call is TRBV20-1, the J call TRBJ2-5; 11 bases line up with TRBD2. The CDR3 length is 19 residues. Germline V gives CDR1 DFQATT, CDR2 SNEGSKA (reference sequence). The J segment lost 2 bases and the V segment lost 4 bases, leaving 18 bases of the junction unmatched. The CDR3: CSAISTGLAGSIQQETQYF. DNA for the CDR3: TGCAGTGCTATATCTACCGGACTAGCGGGCTCCATACAACAAGAGACCCAGTACTTC.

In its sample, this clonotype was seen once. The chain carries TRBV5-5 and TRBJ2-2; 9 bases match TRBD1. There are 15 residues in the CDR3. CDR1 SGHKS and CDR2 YYEKEE come from the germline V gene (reference sequence). The V segment lost 3 bases and the J segment 8 bases; nucleotides outside the gene matches: 8. DNA for the CDR3: TGTGCCAGCAGCTGGGCACAGGGGGCGACGGGGGAGCTGTTTTTT. Residues: CASSWAQGATGELFF.

This chain connects TRBV5-4 to TRBJ2-1; the match to TRBD2 covers 8 bases. Germline V gene data show CDR1 as SGHNT and CDR2 as YYREEE (reference sequence). Unmatched junction bases numbered 14, after V lost 2 bases and J lost 10 bases. This CDR3 contains 16 residues. This CDR3 is CASSLKTGLGGEEQFF. The CDR3, as DNA: TGTGCCAGCAGCTTAAAGACGGGACTAGGGGGGGAGGAGCAGTTCTTC.

Only a few counts were recorded for this clonotype. In DNA form, the CDR3 reads TGTGCCAGCAGAACTAGCGGGAGAGCCGGGGAGCTGTTTTTT. The encoded protein is CASRTSGRAGELFF. The J gene is TRBJ2-2, the V gene TRBV5-6; 11 bases agree with TRBD2. CDR1 and CDR2 (germline): SGHDT, YYEEEE. Unmatched junction bases numbered 3, after V lost 5 bases and J lost 6 bases. This CDR3 has 14 amino acids.

The table lists this clonotype with a few counts. This chain uses TRBV7-2 with TRBJ1-1; no clear D gene. Trimming stripped 2 bases from V and 1 base from J, with 8 bases between. The CDR3 is made up of 14 amino acids. Germline lookup yields CDR1 SGHTA and CDR2 FQGNSA. CDR3 sequence (DNA): TGTGCCAGCAGCTTAAGCGGATCGAACACTGAAGCTTTCTTT. Amino acids: CASSLSGSNTEAFF.

At least ten counts were recorded for this clonotype. The genes are TRBV20-1 and TRBJ1-1; D unresolved. The germline gives CDR1 DFQATT, CDR2 SNEGSKA (reference sequence). The CDR3 loop spans 14 amino acids. Trimming left V 0 bases short and J 11 bases short, with 19 bases between. CDR3: CSARDPVRPLTAFF. CDR3 in DNA: TGCAGTGCTAGAGATCCGGTTCGACCTTTAACGGCTTTCTTT.